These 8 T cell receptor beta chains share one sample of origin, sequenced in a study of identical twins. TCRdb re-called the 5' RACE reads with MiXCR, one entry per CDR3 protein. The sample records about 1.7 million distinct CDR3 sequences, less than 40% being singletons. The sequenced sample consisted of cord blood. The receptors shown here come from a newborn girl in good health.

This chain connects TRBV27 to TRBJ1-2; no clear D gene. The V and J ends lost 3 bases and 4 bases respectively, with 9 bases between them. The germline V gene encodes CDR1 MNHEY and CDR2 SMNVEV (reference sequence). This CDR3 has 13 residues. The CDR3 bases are TGTGCCAGCAGTTTTTCCAGAACCTATGGCTACACCTTC. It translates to CASSFSRTYGYTF.

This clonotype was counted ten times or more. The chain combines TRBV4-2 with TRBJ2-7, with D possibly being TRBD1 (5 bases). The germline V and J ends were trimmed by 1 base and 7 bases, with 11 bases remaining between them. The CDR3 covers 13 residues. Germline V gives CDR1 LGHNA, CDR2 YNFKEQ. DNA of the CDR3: TGTGCCAGCAGCCAAGTGATGGCAGGGGAGCAGTACTTC. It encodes CASSQVMAGEQYF.

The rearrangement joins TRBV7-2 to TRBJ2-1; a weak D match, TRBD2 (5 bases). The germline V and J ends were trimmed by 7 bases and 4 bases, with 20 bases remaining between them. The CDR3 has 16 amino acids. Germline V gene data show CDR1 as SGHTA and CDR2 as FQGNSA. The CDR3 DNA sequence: TGTGCCAGCACCATTACGAGGTTTGAGCGGTACAATGAGCAGTTCTTC. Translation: CASTITRFERYNEQFF.

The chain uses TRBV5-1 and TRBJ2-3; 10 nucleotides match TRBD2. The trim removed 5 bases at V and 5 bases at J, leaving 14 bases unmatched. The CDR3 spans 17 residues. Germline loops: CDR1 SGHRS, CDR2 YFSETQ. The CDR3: CASSPPGSGRAGDTQYF. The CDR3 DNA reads TGCGCCAGCAGTCCGCCCGGAAGCGGGAGGGCGGGAGATACGCAGTATTTT. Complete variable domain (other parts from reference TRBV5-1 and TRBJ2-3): KAGVTQTPRYLIKTRGQQVTLSCSPISGHRSVSWYQQTPGQGLQFLFEYFSETQRNKGNFPGRFSGRQFSNSRSEMNVSTLELGDSALYLCASSPPGSGRAGDTQYFGPGTRLTVL.

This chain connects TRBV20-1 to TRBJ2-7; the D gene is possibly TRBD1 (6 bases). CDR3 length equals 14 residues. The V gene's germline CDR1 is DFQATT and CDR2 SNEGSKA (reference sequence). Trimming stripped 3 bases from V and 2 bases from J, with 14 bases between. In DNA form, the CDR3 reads TGCAGTGCTAGTGTGGACAGATCAGCCTACGAGCAGTACTTC. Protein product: CSASVDRSAYEQYF.

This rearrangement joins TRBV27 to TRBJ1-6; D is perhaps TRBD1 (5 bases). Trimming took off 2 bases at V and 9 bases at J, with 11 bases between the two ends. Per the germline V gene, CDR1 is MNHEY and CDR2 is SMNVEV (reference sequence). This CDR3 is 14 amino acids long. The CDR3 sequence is CASSLQRGGSPLHF. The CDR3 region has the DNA TGTGCCAGCAGTTTACAGCGGGGCGGTTCACCCCTCCACTTT.

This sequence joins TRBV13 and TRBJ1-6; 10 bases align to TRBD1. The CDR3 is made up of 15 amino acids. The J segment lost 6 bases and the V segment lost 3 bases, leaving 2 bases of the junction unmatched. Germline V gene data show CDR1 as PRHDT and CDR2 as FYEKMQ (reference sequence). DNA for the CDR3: TGTGCCAGCAGCTTCGGACAGGGGGTTAATTCACCCCTCCACTTT. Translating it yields CASSFGQGVNSPLHF.

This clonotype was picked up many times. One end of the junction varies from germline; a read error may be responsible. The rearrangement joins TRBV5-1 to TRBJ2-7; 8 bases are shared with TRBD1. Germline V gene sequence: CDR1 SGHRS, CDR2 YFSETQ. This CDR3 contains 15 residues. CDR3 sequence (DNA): TGTGCCAGCAGCTTAGTCGCAGGGGGCACCTACGAGCAGTACTTC. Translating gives CASSLVAGGTYEQYF.